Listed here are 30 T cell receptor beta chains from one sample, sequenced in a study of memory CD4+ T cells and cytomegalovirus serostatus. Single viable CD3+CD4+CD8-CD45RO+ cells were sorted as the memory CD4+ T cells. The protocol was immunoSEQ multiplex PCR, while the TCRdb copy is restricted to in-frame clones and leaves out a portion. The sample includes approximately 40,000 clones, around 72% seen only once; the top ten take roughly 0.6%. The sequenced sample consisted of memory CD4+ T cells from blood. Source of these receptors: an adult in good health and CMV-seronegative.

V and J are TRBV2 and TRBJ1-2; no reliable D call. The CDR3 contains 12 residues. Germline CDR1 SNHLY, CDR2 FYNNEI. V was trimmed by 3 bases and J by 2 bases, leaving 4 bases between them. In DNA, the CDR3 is TGTGCCAGCAGTGAGGAGAACTATGGCTACACCTTC. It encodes CASSEENYGYTF.

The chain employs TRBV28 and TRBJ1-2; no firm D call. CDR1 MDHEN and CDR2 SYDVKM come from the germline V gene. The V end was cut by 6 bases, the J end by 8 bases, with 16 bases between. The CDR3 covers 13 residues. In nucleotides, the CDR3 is TGTGCCAGCAGATCGAACGAAATTGTAGGCTACACCTTC. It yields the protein CASRSNEIVGYTF.

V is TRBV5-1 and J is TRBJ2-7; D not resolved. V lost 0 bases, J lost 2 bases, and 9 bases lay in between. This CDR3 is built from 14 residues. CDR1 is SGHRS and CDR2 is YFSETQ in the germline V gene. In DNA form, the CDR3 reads TGCGCCAGCAGCTTGGAGTCTCCCCCCTACGAGCAGTACTTC. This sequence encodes CASSLESPPYEQYF. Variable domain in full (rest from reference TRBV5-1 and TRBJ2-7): KAGVTQTPRYLIKTRGQQVTLSCSPISGHRSVSWYQQTPGQGLQFLFEYFSETQRNKGNFPGRFSGRQFSNSRSEMNVSTLELGDSALYLCASSLESPPYEQYFGPGTRLTVT.

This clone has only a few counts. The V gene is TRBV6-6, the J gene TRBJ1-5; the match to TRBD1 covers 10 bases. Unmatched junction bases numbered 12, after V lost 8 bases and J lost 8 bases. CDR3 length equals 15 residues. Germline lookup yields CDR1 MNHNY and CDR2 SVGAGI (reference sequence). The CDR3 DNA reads TGTGCCAGCCGGACCGGGACAGGGGAGAGGAAGCCCCAGCATTTT. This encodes CASRTGTGERKPQHF.

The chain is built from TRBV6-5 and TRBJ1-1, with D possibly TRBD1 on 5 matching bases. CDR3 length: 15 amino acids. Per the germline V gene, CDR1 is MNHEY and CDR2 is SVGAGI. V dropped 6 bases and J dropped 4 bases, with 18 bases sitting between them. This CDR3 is CASSLLGHSGTEAFF. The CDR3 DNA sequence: TGTGCCAGCAGCCTATTAGGACACTCGGGCACTGAAGCTTTCTTT.

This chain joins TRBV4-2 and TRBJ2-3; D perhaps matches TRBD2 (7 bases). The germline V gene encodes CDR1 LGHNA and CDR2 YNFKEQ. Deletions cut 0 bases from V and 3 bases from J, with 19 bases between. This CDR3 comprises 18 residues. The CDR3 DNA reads TGTGCCAGCAGCCAAGACTCGAAGGGGGGGTTGGGGACAGATACGCAGTATTTT. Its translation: CASSQDSKGGLGTDTQYF.

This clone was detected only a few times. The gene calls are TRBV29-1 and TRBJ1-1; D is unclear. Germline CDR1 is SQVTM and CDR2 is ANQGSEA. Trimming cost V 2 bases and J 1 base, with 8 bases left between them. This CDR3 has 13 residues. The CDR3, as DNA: TGCAGCGTTGAAACCAGGCAGAACACTGAAGCTTTCTTT. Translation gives CSVETRQNTEAFF.

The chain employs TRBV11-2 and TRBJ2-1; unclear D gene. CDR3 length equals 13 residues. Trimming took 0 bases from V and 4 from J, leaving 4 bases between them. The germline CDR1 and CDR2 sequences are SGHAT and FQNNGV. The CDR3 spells CASSLDIYNEQFF. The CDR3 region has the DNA TGTGCCAGCAGCTTAGACATATACAATGAGCAGTTCTTC.

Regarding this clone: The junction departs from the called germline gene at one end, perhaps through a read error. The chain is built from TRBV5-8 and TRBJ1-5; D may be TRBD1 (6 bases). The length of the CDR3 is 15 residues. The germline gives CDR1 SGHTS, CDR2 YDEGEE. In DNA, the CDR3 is TGTGCCAGCAGCTTGTGGCAGGGGAGCACTCAGCCCCAGCATTTT. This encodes CASSLWQGSTQPQHF.

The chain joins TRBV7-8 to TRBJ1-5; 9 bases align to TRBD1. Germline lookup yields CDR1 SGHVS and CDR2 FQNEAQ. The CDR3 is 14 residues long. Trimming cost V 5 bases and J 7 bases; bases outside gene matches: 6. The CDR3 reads CASSVQGAGQPQHF. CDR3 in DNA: TGTGCCAGCAGCGTACAGGGGGCTGGGCAGCCCCAGCATTTT.

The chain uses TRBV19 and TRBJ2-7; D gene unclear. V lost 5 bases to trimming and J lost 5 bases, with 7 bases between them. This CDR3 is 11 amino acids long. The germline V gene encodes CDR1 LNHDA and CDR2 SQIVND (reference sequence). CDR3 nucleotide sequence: TGTGCCAGTAGTGCCGTAAACGAGCAGTACTTC. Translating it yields CASSAVNEQYF.

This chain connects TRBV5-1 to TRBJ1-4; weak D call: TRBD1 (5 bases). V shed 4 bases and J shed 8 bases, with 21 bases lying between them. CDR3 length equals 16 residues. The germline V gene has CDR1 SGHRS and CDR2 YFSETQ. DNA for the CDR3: TGCGCCAGCAGCCGGCTCGGTCAGGGCTTCGAGGAAAAACTGTTTTTT. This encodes CASSRLGQGFEEKLFF.

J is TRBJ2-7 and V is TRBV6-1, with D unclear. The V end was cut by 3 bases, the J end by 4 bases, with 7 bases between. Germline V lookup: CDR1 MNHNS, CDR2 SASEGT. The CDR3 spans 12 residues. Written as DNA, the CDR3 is TGTGCCAGCAGTGATAGGCCATACGAGCAGTACTTC. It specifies CASSDRPYEQYF.

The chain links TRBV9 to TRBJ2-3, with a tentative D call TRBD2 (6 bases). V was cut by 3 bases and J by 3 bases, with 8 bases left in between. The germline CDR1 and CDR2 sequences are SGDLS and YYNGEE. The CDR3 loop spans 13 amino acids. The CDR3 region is CASSGGLTDTQYF. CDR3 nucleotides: TGTGCCAGCAGCGGGGGACTGACAGATACGCAGTATTTT.

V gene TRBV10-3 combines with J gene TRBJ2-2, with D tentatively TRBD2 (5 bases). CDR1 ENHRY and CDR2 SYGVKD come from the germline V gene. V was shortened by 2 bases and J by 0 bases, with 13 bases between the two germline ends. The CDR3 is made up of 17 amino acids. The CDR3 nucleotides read TGTGCCATCAGTGAGCCCCGTGGGAGATCGAACACCGGGGAGCTGTTTTTT. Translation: CAISEPRGRSNTGELFF.

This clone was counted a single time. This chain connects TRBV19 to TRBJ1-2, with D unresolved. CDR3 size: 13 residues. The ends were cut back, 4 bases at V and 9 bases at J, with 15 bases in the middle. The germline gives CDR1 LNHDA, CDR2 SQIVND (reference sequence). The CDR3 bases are TGTGCCAGTAGTAATTTCGGGGAGGATCGCTACACCTTC. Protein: CASSNFGEDRYTF. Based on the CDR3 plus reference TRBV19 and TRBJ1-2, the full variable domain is DGGITQSPKYLFRKEGQNVTLSCEQNLNHDAMYWYRQDPGQGLRLIYYSQIVNDFQKGDIAEGYSVSREKKESFPLTVTSAQKNPTAFYLCASSNFGEDRYTFGSGTRLTVV.

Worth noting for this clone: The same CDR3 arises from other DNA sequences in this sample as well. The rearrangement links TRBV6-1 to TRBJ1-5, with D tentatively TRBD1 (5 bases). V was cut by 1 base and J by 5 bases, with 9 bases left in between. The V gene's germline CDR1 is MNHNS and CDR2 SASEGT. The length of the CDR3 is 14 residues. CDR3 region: CASSEGGGDQPQHF. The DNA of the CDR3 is TGTGCCAGCAGTGAAGGGGGGGGAGATCAGCCCCAGCATTTT.

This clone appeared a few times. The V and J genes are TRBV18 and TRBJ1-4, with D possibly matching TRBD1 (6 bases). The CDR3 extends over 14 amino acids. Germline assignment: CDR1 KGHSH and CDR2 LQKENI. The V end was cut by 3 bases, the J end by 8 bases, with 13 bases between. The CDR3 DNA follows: TGTGCCAGCTCACCGAGAGCAGGGGACGAAAAACTGTTTTTT. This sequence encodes CASSPRAGDEKLFF. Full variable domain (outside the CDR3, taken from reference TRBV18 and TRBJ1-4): NAGVMQNPRHLVRRRGQEARLRCSPMKGHSHVYWYRQLPEEGLKFMVYLQKENIIDESGMPKERFSAEFPKEGPSILRIQQVVRGDSAAYFCASSPRAGDEKLFFGSGTQLSVL.

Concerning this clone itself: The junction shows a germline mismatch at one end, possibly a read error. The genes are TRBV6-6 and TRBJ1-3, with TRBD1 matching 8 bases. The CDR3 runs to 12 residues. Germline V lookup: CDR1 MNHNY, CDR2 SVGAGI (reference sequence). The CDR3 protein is CASSHTGTGFFF. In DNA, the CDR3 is TGTGCCAGCAGTCATACCGGGACAGGCTTTTTTTTT.

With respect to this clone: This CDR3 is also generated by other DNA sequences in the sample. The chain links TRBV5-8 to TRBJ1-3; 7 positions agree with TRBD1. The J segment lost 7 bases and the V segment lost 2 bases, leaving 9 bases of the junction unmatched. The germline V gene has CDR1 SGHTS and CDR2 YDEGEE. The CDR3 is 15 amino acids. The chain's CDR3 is CASSFRTGRLNTIYF. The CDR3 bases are TGTGCCAGCAGCTTTCGGACAGGAAGGTTGAACACCATATATTTT. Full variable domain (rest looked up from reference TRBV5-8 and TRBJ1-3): EAGVTQSPTHLIKTRGQQATLRCSPISGHTSVYWYQQALGLGLQFLLWYDEGEERNRGNFPPRFSGRQFPNYSSELNVNALELEDSALYLCASSFRTGRLNTIYFGEGSWLTVV.

The CDR3 sequence: CASGLVLGPTDTQYF. The DNA for the CDR3 is TGTGCTAGTGGTTTGGTCTTGGGCCCAACAGATACGCAGTATTTT. The rearrangement joins TRBV12-5 to TRBJ2-3, with D hard to call. This CDR3 spans 15 amino acids. The ends were cut back, 0 bases at V and 3 bases at J, with 10 bases in the middle. Per the germline V gene, CDR1 is LGHNT and CDR2 is FRNRAP.

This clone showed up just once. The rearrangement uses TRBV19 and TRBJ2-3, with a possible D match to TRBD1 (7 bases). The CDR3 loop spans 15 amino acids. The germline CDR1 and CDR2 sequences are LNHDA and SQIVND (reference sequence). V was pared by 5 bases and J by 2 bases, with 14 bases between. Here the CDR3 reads CASSGGGPLTDTQYF. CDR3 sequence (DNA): TGTGCCAGTAGTGGAGGGGGCCCCCTCACAGATACGCAGTATTTT.

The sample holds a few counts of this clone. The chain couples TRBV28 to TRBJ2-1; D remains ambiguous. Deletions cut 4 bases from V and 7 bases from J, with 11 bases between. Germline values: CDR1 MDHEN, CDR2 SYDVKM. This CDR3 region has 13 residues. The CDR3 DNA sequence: TGTGCCAGCAGTTCCCTACTTAGAAATGAGCAGTTCTTC. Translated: CASSSLLRNEQFF.

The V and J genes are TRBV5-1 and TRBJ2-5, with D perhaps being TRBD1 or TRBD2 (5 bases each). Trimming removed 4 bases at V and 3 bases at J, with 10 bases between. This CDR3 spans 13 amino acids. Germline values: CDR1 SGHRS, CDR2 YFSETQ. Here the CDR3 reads CASSGGYKETQYF. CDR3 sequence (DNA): TGCGCCAGCAGCGGGGGTTACAAAGAGACCCAGTACTTC.

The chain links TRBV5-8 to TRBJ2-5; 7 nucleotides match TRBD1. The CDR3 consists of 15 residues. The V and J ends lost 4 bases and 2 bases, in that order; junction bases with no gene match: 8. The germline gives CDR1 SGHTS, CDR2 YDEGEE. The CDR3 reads CASSHRDSHQETQYF. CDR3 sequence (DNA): TGTGCCAGCAGCCACCGGGACAGTCATCAAGAGACCCAGTACTTC.

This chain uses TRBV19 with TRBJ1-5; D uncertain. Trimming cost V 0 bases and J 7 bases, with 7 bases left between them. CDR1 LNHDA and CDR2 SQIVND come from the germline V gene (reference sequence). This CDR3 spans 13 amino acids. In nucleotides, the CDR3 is TGTGCCAGTAGTATAGACCCTTGGCAGCCCCAGCATTTT. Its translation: CASSIDPWQPQHF.

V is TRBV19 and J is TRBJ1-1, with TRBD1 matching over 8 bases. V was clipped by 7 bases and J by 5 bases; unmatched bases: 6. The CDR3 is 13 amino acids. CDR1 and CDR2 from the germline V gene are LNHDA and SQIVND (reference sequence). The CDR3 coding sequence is TGTGCCAGTATTGGACAGGGAAAGACTGAAGCTTTCTTT. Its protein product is CASIGQGKTEAFF.

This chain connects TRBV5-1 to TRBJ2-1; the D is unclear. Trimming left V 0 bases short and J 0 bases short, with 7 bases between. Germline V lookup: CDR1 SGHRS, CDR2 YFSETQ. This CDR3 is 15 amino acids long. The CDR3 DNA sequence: TGCGCCAGCAGCTTGGTAGGCACCTCCTACAATGAGCAGTTCTTC. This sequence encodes CASSLVGTSYNEQFF.

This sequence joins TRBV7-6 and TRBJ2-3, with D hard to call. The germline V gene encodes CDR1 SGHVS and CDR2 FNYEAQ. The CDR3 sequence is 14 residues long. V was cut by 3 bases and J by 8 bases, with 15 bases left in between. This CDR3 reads CASSFGTKGGTQYF. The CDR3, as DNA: TGTGCCAGCAGCTTTGGCACCAAGGGCGGTACGCAGTATTTT.

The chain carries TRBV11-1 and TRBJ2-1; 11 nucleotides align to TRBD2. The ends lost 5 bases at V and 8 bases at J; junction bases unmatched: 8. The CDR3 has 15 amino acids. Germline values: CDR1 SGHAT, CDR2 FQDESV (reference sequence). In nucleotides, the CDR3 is TGTGCCAGCAGCATTTCTAGCGGGGGGCTCGATGAGCAGTTCTTC. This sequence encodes CASSISSGGLDEQFF.